The next 5 T cell receptor beta chains were all read from a single sample in a study of HIV-infected patients and healthy controls. Antiretroviral therapy had run roughly three months, about 14 weeks, before follow-up blood collection. Whole blood was used without fractionation, so all unsorted peripheral T cells were included. About 540 ng RNA was reverse transcribed with alpha and beta constant-region primers. Each of the alpha and beta chains got its own library through chain-specific third strand synthesis with indices. TCRdb analysed the 5' RACE reads with MiXCR anew, one entry per CDR3 protein. The sample includes about 14,000 distinct CDR3 sequences, roughly an eighth of them seen just once. The source was blood, collected during antiretroviral therapy. The source of these receptors is an adult with HIV infection. The donor label of this sample is uncertain.

This clonotype was found many times. Compared with germline, one end of the junction differs, possibly owing to a read error. The chain is built from TRBV2 and TRBJ1-2; no definite D call. Per the germline V gene, CDR1 is SNHLY and CDR2 is FYNNEI. The CDR3 extends over 13 amino acids. Here the CDR3 reads CASSEPLRYGYTF. The CDR3 DNA reads TGTGCCAGCAGTGAACCCCTCCGCTATGGATACACCTTC.

This clonotype was picked up many times. The rearrangement links TRBV20-1 to TRBJ2-3; D ambiguous. Germline V gene sequence: CDR1 DFQATT, CDR2 SNEGSKA (reference sequence). Deletions cut 5 bases from V and 0 bases from J, with 12 bases between. CDR3 length: 14 residues. For the CDR3, the DNA is TGCAGTGCTCCCTCGGCTACAAGCACAGATACGCAGTATTTT. It codes for CSAPSATSTDTQYF.

Ten or more counts support this clonotype. The V and J genes are TRBV5-5 and TRBJ2-7; no definite D call. The CDR3 contains 15 residues. Germline CDR1 and CDR2: SGHKS and YYEKEE (reference sequence). V lost 1 base, J lost 3 bases, and 14 bases lay in between. The CDR3 sequence: CASSLLTAPVYEQYF. CDR3 in DNA: TGTGCCAGCAGCTTGTTAACAGCCCCAGTCTACGAGCAGTACTTC.

This clonotype was seen ten or more times. The chain couples TRBV7-8 to TRBJ2-1; unclear D gene. The length of the CDR3 is 14 residues. The germline V and J ends were trimmed by 4 bases and 8 bases, with 15 bases remaining between them. Looked up from germline, CDR1 is SGHVS and CDR2 is FQNEAQ. CDR3 amino acids: CASSSVVGFHEQFF. The CDR3 bases are TGTGCCAGCAGCTCAGTTGTAGGTTTCCATGAGCAGTTCTTC.

At least ten counts were recorded for this clonotype. V is TRBV29-1 and J is TRBJ2-7, with D possibly TRBD1 on 5 matching bases. The CDR3 runs 13 residues. Germline V CDR1 and CDR2: SQVTM, ANQGSEA. V gave up 6 bases and J gave up 7 bases, with 19 bases separating them. CDR3 nucleotides: TGCAGCGTCTCAGAAGGGCAACAGGAGGAGCAGTACTTC. Its translation: CSVSEGQQEEQYF.